This record looks at one T cell receptor beta chain sequence and its context. Assay: immunoSEQ multiplex PCR; the TCRdb copy retains only in-frame clones and omits some. The repertoire consists of tens of thousands of clones, with about 80% occurring once and the leading ten covering 2.5% to 3%. CDR3 size: 15 residues. Germline V gene sequence: CDR1 SGHKS, CDR2 YYEKEE (reference sequence). The germline V and J ends were trimmed by 5 bases and 0 bases, with 12 bases remaining between them. Samples of blood were obtained at baseline, on cycle 4 day 1, and on cycle 7 day 1. The data originate from a study of OX40 agonist ivuxolimab in advanced cancers. Study as a whole: Three patients, one with hepatocellular carcinoma and two with cutaneous melanoma, achieved partial responses.

The material was CD4+ or CD8+ T cells sorted from blood, obtained in a trial of the OX40 agonist ivuxolimab. The sequence came from an adult with an advanced solid tumor such as melanoma, head and neck, liver or kidney cancer. The V gene is TRBV5-5, the J gene TRBJ1-3, with a possible D match to TRBD1 (5 bases). The CDR3 region has the DNA TGTGCCAGCAGACCCCTCGGGGCCTCTGGAAACACCATATATTTT. Encoded protein: CASRPLGASGNTIYF. The variable domain in full, with the rest retrieved from reference TRBV5-5 and TRBJ1-3, is DAGVTQSPTHLIKTRGQQVTLRCSPISGHKSVSWYQQVLGQGPQFIFQYYEKEERGRGNFPDRFSARQFPNYSSELNVNALLLGDSALYLCASRPLGASGNTIYFGEGSWLTVV.